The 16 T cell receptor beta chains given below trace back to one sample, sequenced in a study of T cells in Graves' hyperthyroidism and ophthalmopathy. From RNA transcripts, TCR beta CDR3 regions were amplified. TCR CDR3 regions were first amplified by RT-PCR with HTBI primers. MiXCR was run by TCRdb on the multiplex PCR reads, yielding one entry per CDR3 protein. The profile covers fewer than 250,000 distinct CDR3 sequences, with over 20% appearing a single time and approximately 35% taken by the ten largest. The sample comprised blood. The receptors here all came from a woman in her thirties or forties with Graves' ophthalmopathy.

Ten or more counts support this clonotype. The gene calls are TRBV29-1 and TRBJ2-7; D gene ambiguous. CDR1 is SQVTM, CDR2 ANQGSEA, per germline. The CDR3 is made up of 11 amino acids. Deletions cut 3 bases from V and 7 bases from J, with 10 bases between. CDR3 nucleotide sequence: TGCAGCGTTGACGCCGGTGGAGAGCAGTACTTC. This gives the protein CSVDAGGEQYF.

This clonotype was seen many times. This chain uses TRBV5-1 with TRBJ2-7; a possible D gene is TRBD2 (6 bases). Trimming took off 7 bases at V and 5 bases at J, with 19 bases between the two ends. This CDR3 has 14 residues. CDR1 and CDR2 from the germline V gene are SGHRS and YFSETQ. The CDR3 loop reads CASGTASDFDEQYF. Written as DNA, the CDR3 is TGCGCCAGCGGGACGGCTAGCGACTTCGACGAGCAGTACTTC.

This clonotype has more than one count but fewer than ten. The CDR3 region is CASSSRTGLLGYTF. The CDR3 bases are TGTGCCAGCAGTTCCAGAACAGGGTTACTTGGCTACACCTTC. The genes are TRBV28 and TRBJ1-2; TRBD1 is a possible D gene (6 bases). CDR1 is MDHEN, CDR2 SYDVKM, per germline. This CDR3 contains 14 residues. Trimming removed 4 bases at V and 7 bases at J, with 16 bases between.

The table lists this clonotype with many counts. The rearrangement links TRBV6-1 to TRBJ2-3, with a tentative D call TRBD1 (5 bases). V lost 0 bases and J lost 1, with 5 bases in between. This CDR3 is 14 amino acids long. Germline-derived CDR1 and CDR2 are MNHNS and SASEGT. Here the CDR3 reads CASSEAGRTDTQYF. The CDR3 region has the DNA TGTGCCAGCAGTGAAGCGGGGCGCACAGATACGCAGTATTTT.

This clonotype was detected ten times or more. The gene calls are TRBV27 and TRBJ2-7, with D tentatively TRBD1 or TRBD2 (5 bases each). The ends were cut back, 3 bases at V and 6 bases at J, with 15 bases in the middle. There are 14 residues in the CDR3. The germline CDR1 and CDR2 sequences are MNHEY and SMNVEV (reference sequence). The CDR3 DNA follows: TGTGCCAGCAGTTTTGGTATTCGTGGGGGCGAGCAGTACTTC. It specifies CASSFGIRGGEQYF.

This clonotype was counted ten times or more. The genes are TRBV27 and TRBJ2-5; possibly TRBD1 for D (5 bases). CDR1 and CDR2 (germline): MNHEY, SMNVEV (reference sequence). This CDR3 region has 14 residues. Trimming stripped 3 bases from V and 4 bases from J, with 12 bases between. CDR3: CASSFERGRETQYF. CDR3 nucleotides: TGTGCCAGCAGTTTTGAAAGGGGTCGAGAGACCCAGTACTTC.

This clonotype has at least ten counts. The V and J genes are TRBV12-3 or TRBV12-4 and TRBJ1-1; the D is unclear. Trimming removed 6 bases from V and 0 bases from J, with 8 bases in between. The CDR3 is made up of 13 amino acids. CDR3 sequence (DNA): TGTGCCAGCAGCCCTTGGATGAACACTGAAGCTTTCTTT. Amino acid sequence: CASSPWMNTEAFF.

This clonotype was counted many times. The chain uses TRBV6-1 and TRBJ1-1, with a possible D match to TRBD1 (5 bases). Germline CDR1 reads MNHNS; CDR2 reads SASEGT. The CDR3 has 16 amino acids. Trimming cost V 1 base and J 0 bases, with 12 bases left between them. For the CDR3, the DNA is TGTGCCAGCAGTGAAGGGTCAGGGTCCCTGAACACTGAAGCTTTCTTT. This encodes CASSEGSGSLNTEAFF.

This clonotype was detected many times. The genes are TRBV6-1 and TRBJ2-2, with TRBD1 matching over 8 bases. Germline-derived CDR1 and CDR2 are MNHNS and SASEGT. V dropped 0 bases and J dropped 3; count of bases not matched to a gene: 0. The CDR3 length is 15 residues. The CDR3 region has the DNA TGTGCCAGCAGTGAAGCGACAGGGGACACCGGGGAGCTGTTTTTT. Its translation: CASSEATGDTGELFF.

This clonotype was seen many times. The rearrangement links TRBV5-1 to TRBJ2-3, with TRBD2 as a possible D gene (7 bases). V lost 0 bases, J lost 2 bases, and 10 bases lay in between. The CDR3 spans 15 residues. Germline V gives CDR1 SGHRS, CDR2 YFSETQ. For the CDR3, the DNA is TGCGCCAGCAGCTTGGGGGGGGGGCCCACAGATACGCAGTATTTT. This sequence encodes CASSLGGGPTDTQYF.

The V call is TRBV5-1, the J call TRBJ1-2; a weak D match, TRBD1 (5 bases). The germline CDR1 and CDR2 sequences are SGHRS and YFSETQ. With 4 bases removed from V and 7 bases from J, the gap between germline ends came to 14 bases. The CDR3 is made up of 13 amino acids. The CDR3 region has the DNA TGCGCCAGCAGCGTCGGAACAGGTTCTGGCTACACCTTC. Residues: CASSVGTGSGYTF.

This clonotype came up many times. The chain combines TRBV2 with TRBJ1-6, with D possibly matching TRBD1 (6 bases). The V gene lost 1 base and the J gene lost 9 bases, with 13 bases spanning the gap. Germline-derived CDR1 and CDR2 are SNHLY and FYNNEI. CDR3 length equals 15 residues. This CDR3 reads CASSEGGALGSPLHF. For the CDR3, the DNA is TGTGCCAGCAGTGAAGGGGGGGCGCTTGGTTCACCCCTCCACTTT.

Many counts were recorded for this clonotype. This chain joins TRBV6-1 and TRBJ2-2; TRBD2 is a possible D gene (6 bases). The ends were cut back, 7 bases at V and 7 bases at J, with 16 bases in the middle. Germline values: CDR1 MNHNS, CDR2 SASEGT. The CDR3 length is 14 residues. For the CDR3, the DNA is TGTGCCAGCACCCGGGAGCCCGCCGGCGGGGAGCTGTTTTTT. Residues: CASTREPAGGELFF.

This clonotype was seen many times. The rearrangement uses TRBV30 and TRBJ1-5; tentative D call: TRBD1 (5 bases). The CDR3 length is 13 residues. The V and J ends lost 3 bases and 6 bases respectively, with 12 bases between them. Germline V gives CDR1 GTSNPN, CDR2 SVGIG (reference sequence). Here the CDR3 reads CAWSEGTVQPQHF. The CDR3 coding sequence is TGTGCCTGGAGCGAAGGGACGGTTCAGCCCCAGCATTTT.

CDR3 nucleotide sequence: TGCGCCAGCAGTGAGTCCTCTGGACAGTATGGAAACACCATATATTTT. Translation gives CASSESSGQYGNTIYF. The V gene is TRBV10-2, the J gene TRBJ1-3; possible D gene TRBD1, 6 bases. CDR1 is WSHSY, CDR2 SAAADI, per germline. The CDR3 extends over 16 amino acids. V lost 0 bases to trimming and J lost 3 bases, with 12 bases between them.

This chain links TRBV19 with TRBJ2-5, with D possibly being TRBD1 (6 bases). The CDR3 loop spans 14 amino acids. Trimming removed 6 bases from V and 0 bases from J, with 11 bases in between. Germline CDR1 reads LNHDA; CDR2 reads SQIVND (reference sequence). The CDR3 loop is CASRPRGYQETQYF. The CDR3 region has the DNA TGTGCCAGTAGGCCAAGGGGGTACCAAGAGACCCAGTACTTC. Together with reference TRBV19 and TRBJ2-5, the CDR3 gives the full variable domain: DGGITQSPKYLFRKEGQNVTLSCEQNLNHDAMYWYRQDPGQGLRLIYYSQIVNDFQKGDIAEGYSVSREKKESFPLTVTSAQKNPTAFYLCASRPRGYQETQYFGPGTRLLVL.